The 4 T cell receptor beta chains presented below share a single source sample, sequenced in a study of siplizumab effects on memory and regulatory T cells. TCRdb's table, derived via immunoSEQ multiplex PCR, lists solely in-frame clones and lacks some. Among fewer than 130,000 clones listed, 80% to 95% were seen once. Sequencing input: CD4+ T cells sorted from blood. These receptor sequences come from a human donor in good health.

The chain has TRBV11-1 and TRBJ1-1, with 9 positions matching TRBD1. The germline V gene encodes CDR1 SGHAT and CDR2 FQDESV (reference sequence). The CDR3 has 16 residues. J was trimmed by 2 bases and V by 4 bases; bases with no gene match: 8. CDR3 loop: CASSYRPGQGNTEAFF. CDR3 coding DNA: TGTGCCAGCAGCTATAGACCGGGACAGGGAAACACTGAAGCTTTCTTT.

The genes are TRBV30 and TRBJ2-7; a possible D gene is TRBD2 (6 bases). The V and J ends lost 3 bases and 7 bases respectively, with 22 bases between them. This CDR3 contains 15 residues. Germline loops: CDR1 GTSNPN, CDR2 SVGIG (reference sequence). CDR3 nucleotides: TGTGCCTGGAGCCGAACGCGGGGCTGGCCGTGGGAGCAGTACTTC. Its protein product is CAWSRTRGWPWEQYF.

The genes are TRBV2 and TRBJ2-1; no reliable D call. From germline, CDR1 is SNHLY and CDR2 FYNNEI. V was trimmed by 8 bases and J by 7 bases, leaving 6 bases between them. The CDR3 totals 10 residues. This CDR3 reads CASLGNEQFF. In DNA, the CDR3 is TGTGCCAGCCTAGGGAATGAGCAGTTCTTC.

The chain employs TRBV6-5 and TRBJ2-1, with 8 bases identical to TRBD2. The ends lost 7 bases at V and 6 bases at J; junction bases unmatched: 8. The CDR3 has 14 residues. The germline V gene encodes CDR1 MNHEY and CDR2 SVGAGI. The CDR3 nucleotides are TGTGCCAGCACCCCGGGCGGGGGGCCCAATGAGCAGTTCTTC. Its protein product is CASTPGGGPNEQFF.